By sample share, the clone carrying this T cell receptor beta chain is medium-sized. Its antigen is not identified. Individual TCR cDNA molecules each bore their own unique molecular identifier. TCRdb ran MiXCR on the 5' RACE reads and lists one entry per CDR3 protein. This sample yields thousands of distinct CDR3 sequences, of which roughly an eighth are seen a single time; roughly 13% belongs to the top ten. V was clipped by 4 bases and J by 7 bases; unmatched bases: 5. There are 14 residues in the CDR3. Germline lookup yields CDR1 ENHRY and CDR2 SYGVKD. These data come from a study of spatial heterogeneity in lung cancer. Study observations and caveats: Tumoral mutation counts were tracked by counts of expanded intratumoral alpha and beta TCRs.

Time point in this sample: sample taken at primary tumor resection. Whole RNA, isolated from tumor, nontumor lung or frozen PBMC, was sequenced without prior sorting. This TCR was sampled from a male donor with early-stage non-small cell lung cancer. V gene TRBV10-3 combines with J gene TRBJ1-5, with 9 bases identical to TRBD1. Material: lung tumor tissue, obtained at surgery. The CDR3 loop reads CAISVTGGEQPQHF. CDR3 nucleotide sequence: TGTGCCATCAGTGTTACAGGGGGCGAACAGCCCCAGCATTTT.